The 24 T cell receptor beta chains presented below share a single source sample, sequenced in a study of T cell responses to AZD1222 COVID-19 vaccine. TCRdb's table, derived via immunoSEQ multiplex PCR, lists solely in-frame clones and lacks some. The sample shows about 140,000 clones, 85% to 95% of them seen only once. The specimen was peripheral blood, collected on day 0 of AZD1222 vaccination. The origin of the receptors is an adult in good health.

The CDR3 DNA reads TGTGCCAGCAGCGTAGGTGGGACCGGAAGGATAGGCACAGATACGCAGTATTTT. Translating it yields CASSVGGTGRIGTDTQYF. The chain uses TRBV9 and TRBJ2-3; D assignment may be TRBD1 or TRBD2 (5 bases each). V was clipped by 0 bases and J by 1 base, with 18 bases between them. The CDR3 runs to 18 residues. CDR1 SGDLS and CDR2 YYNGEE come from the germline V gene.

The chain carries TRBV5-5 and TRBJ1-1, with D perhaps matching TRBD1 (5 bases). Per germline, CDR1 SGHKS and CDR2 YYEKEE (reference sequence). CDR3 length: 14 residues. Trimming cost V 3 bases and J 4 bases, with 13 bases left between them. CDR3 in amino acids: CASSWTGAATEAFF. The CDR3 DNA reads TGTGCCAGCAGCTGGACCGGGGCAGCCACTGAAGCTTTCTTT.

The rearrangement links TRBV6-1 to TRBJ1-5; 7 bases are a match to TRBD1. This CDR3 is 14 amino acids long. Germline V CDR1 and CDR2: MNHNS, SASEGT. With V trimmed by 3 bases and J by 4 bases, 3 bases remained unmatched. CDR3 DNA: TGTGCCAGCAGTGACCAGGGGGGGAATCAGCCCCAGCATTTT. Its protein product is CASSDQGGNQPQHF.

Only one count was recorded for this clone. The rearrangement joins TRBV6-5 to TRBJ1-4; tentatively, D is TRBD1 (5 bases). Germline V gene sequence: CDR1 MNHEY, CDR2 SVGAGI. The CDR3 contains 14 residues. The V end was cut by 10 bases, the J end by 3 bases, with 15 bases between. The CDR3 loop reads CATSSGGANEKLFF. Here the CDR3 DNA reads TGTGCCACATCCTCCGGGGGGGCTAATGAAAAACTGTTTTTT.

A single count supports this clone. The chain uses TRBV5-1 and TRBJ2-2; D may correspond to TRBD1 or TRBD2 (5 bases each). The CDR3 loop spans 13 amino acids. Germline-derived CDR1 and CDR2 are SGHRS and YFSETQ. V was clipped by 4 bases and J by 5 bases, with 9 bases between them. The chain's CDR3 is CASSEGTTGELFF. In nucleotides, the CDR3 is TGCGCCAGCAGCGAAGGGACGACCGGGGAGCTGTTTTTT.

The CDR3 protein is CATSRDYPRGEGYQETQYF. CDR3 coding DNA: TGTGCCACCAGCAGAGATTATCCGAGGGGTGAGGGGTACCAAGAGACCCAGTACTTC. The V and J genes are TRBV15 and TRBJ2-5, with D perhaps being TRBD1 or TRBD2 (5 bases each). Trimming shortened V by 0 bases and J by 0 bases, and 20 bases separated the two germline ends. Germline CDR1 LNHNV, CDR2 YYDKDF (reference sequence). The CDR3 totals 19 residues.

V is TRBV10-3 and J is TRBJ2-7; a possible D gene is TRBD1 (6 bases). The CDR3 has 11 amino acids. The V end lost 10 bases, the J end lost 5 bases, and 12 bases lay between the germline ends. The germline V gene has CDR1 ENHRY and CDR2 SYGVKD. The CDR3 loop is CATTDRNEQYF. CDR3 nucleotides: TGTGCCACAACAGACAGGAACGAGCAGTACTTC.

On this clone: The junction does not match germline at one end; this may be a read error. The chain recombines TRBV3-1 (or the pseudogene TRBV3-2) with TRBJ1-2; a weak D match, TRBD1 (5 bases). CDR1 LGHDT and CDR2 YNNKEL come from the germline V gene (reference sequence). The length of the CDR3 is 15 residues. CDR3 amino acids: CASNQGVSPVGGYTF. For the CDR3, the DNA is TGTGCCAGCAACCAAGGGGTCAGCCCTGTAGGTGGCTACACCTTC.

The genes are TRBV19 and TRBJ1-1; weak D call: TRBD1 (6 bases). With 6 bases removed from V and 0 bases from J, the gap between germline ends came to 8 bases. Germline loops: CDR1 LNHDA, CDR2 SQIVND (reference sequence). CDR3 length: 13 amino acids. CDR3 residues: CASRWTVNTEAFF. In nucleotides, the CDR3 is TGTGCCAGTAGATGGACAGTGAACACTGAAGCTTTCTTT.

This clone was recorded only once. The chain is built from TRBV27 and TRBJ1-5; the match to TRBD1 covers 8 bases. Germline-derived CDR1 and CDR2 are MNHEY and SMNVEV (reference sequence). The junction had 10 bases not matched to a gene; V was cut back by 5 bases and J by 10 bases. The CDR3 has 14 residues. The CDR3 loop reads CASSMTGAPSPQHF. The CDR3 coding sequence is TGTGCCAGCAGTATGACAGGGGCCCCCTCACCCCAGCATTTT.

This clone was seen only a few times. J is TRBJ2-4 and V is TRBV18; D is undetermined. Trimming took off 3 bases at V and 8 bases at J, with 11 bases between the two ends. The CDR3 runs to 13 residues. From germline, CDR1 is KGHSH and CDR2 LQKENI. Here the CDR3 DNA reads TGTGCCAGCTCACCCCCGGGTTTAGACATTCAGTACTTC. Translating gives CASSPPGLDIQYF.

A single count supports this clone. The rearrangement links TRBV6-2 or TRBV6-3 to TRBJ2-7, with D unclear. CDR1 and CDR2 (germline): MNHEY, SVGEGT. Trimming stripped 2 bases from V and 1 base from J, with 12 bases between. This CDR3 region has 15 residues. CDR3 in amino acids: CASSYVSFASYEQYF. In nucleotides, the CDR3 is TGTGCCAGCAGTTACGTGAGTTTTGCTTCCTACGAGCAGTACTTC.

CDR3 nucleotides: TGTGCCAGCAACCCAGTCGGGGGCAATGAGCAGTTCTTC. It is translated as CASNPVGGNEQFF. The gene calls are TRBV9 and TRBJ2-1; D possibly corresponds to TRBD2 (6 bases). Germline CDR1 reads SGDLS; CDR2 reads YYNGEE. CDR3 size: 13 residues. V was pared by 6 bases and J by 6 bases, with 13 bases between.

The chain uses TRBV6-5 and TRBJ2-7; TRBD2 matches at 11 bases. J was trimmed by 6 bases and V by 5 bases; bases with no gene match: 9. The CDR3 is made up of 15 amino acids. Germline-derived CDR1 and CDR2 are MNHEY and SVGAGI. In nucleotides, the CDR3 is TGTGCCAGCAGTACGCTAGCGGGAGGAAATAGCGAGCAGTACTTC. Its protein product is CASSTLAGGNSEQYF.

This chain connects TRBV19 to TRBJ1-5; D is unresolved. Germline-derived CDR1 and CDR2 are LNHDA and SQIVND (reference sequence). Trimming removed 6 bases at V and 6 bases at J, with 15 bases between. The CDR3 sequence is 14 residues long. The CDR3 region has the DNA TGTGCCAGTAGAAAGGACGTAGAAGGTCAGCCCCAGCATTTT. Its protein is CASRKDVEGQPQHF.

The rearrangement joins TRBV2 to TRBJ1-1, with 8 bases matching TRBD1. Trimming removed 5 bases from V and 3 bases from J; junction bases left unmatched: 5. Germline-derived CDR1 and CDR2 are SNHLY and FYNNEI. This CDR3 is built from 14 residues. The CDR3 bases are TGTGCCAGCAGTCGGACAGGGAGGGACACTGAAGCTTTCTTT. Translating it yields CASSRTGRDTEAFF.

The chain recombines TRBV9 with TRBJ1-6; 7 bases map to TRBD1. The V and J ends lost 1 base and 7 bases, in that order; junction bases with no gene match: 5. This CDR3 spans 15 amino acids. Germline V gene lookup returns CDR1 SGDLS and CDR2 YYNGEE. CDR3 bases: TGTGCCAGCAGCGTATTGGACAGGCCAAATTCACCCCTCCACTTT. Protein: CASSVLDRPNSPLHF.

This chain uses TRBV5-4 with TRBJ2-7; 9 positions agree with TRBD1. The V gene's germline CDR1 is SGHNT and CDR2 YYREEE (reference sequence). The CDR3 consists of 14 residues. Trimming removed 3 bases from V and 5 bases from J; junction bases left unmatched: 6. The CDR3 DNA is TGTGCCAGCAGCTCGACAGGGGGTGGCCACGAGCAGTACTTC. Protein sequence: CASSSTGGGHEQYF. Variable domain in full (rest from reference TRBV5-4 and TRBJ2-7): ETGVTQSPTHLIKTRGQQVTLRCSSQSGHNTVSWYQQALGQGPQFIFQYYREEENGRGNFPPRFSGLQFPNYSSELNVNALELDDSALYLCASSSTGGGHEQYFGPGTRLTVT.

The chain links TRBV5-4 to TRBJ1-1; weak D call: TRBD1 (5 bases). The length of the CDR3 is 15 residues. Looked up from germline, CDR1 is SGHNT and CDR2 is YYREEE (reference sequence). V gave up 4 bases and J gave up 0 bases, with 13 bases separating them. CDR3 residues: CASSHRGSLNTEAFF. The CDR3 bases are TGTGCCAGCAGCCACCGGGGGAGTCTGAACACTGAAGCTTTCTTT. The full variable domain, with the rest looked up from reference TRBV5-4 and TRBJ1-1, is ETGVTQSPTHLIKTRGQQVTLRCSSQSGHNTVSWYQQALGQGPQFIFQYYREEENGRGNFPPRFSGLQFPNYSSELNVNALELDDSALYLCASSHRGSLNTEAFFGQGTRLTVV.

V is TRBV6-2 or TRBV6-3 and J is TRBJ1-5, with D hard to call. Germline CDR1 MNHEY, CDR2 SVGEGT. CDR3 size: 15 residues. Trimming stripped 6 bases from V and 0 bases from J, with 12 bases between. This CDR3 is CASSSGQLSNQPQHF. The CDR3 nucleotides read TGTGCCAGCAGCTCGGGTCAGCTTAGCAATCAGCCCCAGCATTTT.

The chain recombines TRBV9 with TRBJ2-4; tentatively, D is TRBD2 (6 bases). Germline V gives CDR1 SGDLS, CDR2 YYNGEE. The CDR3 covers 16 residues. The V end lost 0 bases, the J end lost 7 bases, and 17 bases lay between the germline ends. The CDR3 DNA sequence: TGTGCCAGCAGCGTAGGCGAGGGACTTCTTGGGAACATTCAGTACTTC. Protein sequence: CASSVGEGLLGNIQYF.

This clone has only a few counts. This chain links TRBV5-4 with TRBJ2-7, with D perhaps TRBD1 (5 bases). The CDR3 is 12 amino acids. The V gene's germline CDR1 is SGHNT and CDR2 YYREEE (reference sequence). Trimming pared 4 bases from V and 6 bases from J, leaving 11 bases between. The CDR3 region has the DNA TGTGCCAGCAGCCCAGGGCCTGGCGAGCAGTACTTC. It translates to CASSPGPGEQYF.

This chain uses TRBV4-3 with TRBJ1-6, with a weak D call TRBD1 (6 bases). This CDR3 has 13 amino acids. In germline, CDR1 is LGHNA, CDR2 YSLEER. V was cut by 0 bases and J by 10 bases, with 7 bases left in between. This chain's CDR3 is CASSQERGSPLHF. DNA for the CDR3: TGCGCCAGCAGCCAAGAGAGGGGGTCACCCCTCCACTTT.

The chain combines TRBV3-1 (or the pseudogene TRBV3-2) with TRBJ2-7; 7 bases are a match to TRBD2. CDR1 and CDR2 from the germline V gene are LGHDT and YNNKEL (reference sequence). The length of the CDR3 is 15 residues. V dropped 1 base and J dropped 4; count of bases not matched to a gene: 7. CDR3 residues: CASSQGWEGQYEQYF. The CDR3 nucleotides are TGTGCCAGCAGCCAAGGGTGGGAGGGCCAGTACGAGCAGTACTTC.